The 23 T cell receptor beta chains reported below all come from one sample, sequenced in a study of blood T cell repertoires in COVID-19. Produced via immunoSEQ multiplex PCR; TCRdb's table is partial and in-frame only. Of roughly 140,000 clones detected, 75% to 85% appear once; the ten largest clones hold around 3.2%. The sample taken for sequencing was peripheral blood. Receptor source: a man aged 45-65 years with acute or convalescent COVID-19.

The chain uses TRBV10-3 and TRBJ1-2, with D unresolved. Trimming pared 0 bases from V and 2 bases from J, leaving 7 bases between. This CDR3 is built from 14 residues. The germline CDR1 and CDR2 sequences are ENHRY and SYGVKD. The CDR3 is CAISESPGNYGYTF. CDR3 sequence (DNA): TGTGCCATCAGTGAGTCTCCAGGAAACTATGGCTACACCTTC.

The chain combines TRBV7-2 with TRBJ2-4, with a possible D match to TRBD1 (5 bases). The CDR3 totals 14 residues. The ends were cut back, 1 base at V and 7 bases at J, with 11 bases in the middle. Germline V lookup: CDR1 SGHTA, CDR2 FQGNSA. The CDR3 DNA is TGTGCCAGCAGCTTAGACAGGTCGTTGAACATTCAGTACTTC. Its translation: CASSLDRSLNIQYF.

This CDR3 reads CASSQSRQAAGNTGELFF. The CDR3 DNA reads as TGCGCCAGCAGTCAATCGCGACAGGCAGCTGGTAACACCGGGGAGCTGTTTTTT. The chain combines TRBV23-1 with TRBJ2-2, with D perhaps matching TRBD1 (6 bases). TRBV23-1 is an open reading frame whose function is uncertain. This CDR3 comprises 18 residues. With 0 bases removed from V and 2 bases from J, the gap between germline ends came to 16 bases.

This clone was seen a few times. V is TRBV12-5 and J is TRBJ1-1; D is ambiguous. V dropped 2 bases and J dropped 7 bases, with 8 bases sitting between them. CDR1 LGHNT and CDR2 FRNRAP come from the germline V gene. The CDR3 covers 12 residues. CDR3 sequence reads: CASGLPAVEAFF. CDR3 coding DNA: TGTGCTAGTGGTTTGCCCGCGGTTGAAGCTTTCTTT.

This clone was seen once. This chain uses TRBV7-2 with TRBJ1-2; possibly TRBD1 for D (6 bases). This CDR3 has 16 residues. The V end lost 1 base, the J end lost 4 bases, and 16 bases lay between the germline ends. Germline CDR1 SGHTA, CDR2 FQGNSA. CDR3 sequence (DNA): TGTGCCAGCAGCTTAGGAGTGTGGGGGCGCAGCTATGGCTACACCTTC. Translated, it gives CASSLGVWGRSYGYTF.

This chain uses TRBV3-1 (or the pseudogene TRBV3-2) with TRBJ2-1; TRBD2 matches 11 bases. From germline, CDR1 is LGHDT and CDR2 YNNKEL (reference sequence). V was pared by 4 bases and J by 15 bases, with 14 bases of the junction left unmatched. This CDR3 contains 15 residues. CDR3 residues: CASSPGLAGGYTPFF. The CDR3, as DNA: TGTGCCAGCAGCCCAGGGTTAGCGGGAGGGTACACGCCGTTCTTC.

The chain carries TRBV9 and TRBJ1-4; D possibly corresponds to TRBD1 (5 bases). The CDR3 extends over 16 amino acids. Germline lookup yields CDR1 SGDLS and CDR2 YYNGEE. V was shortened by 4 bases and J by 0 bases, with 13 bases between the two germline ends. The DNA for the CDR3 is TGTGCCAGCAGCTTTACGGGACTTGCAACTAATGAAAAACTGTTTTTT. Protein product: CASSFTGLATNEKLFF. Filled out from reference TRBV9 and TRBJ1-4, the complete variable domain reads DSGVTQTPKHLITATGQRVTLRCSPRSGDLSVYWYQQSLDQGLQFLIQYYNGEERAKGNILERFSAQQFPDLHSELNLSSLELGDSALYFCASSFTGLATNEKLFFGSGTQLSVL.

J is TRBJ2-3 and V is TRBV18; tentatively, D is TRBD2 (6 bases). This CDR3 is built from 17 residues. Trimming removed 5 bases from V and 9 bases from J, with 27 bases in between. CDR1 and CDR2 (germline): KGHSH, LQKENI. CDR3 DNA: TGTGCCAGCTCAGAGAGGCTTGGGACTCCGCCCAGTGGAACGCAGTATTTT. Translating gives CASSERLGTPPSGTQYF.

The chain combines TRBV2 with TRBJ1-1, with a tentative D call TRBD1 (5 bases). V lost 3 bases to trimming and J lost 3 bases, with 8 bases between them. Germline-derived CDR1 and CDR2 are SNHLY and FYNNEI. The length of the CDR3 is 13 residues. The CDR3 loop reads CASSDQGHTEAFF. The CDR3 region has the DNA TGTGCCAGCAGTGACCAGGGCCACACTGAAGCTTTCTTT.

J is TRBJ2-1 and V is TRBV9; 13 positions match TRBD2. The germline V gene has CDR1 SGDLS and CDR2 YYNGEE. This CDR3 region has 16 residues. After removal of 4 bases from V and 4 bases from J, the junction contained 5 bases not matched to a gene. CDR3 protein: CASSSGLAGPYNEQFF. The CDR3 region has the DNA TGTGCCAGCAGCTCGGGACTAGCGGGGCCGTACAATGAGCAGTTCTTC.

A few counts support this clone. CDR3 amino acids: CATILFQSYNSPLHF. CDR3 DNA sequence: TGTGCCACAATCCTCTTTCAGTCCTATAATTCACCCCTCCACTTT. The chain employs TRBV9 and TRBJ1-6; D uncertain. In germline, CDR1 is SGDLS, CDR2 YYNGEE. The V gene lost 9 bases and the J gene lost 1 base, with 14 bases spanning the gap. The CDR3 runs to 15 residues.

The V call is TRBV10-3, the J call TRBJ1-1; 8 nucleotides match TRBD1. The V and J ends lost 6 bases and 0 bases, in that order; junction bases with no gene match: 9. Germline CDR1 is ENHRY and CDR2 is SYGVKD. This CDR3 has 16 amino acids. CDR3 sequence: CAIRGGQGGLNTEAFF. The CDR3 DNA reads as TGTGCCATCAGGGGAGGACAGGGTGGACTGAACACTGAAGCTTTCTTT.

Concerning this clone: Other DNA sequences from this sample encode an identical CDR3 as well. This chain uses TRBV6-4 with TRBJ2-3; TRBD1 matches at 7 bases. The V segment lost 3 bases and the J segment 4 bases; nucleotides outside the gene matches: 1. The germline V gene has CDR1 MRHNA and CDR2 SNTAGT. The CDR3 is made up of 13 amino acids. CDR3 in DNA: TGTGCCAGCAGTGAGCAGGGGGCAGATACGCAGTATTTT. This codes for CASSEQGADTQYF.

CDR3 sequence (DNA): TGTGCCAGTAGTGAAGGGGGCCTCGAGCAGTACTTC. It specifies CASSEGGLEQYF. The chain carries TRBV19 and TRBJ2-7; 7 bases agree with TRBD1. CDR1 LNHDA and CDR2 SQIVND come from the germline V gene (reference sequence). V dropped 5 bases and J dropped 6; count of bases not matched to a gene: 4. This CDR3 is 12 amino acids long.

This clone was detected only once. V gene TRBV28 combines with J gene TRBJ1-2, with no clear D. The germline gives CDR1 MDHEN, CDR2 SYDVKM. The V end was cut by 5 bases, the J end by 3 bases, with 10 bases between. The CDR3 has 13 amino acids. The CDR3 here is CASSLVEDYGYTF. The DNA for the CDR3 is TGTGCCAGCAGTCTAGTAGAGGACTATGGCTACACCTTC.

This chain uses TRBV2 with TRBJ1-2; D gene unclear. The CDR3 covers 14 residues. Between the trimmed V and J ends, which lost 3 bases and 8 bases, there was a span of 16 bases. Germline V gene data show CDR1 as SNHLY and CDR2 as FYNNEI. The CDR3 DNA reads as TGTGCCAGCAGTGAGAGGCAGATCGTTGGGGGCTACACCTTC. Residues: CASSERQIVGGYTF.

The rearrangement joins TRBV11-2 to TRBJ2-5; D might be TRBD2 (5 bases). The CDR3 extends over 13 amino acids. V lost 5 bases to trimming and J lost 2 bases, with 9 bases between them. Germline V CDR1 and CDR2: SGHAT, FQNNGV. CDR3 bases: TGTGCCAGCAGCCCGGGGTCACAAGAGACCCAGTACTTC. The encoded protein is CASSPGSQETQYF.

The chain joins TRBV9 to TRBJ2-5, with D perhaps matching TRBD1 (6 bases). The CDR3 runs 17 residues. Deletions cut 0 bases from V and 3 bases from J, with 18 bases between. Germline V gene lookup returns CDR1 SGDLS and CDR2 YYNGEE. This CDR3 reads CASSVVIGPGHKETQYF. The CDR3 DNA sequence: TGTGCCAGCAGCGTAGTGATAGGGCCGGGACACAAAGAGACCCAGTACTTC. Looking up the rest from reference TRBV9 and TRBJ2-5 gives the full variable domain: DSGVTQTPKHLITATGQRVTLRCSPRSGDLSVYWYQQSLDQGLQFLIQYYNGEERAKGNILERFSAQQFPDLHSELNLSSLELGDSALYFCASSVVIGPGHKETQYFGPGTRLLVL.

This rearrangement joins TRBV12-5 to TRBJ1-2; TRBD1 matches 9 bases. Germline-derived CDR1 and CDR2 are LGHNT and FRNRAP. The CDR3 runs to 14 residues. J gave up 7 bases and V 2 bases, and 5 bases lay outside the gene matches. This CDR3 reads CASGLTQGAVGYTF. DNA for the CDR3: TGTGCTAGTGGTTTGACACAGGGGGCAGTTGGCTACACCTTC.

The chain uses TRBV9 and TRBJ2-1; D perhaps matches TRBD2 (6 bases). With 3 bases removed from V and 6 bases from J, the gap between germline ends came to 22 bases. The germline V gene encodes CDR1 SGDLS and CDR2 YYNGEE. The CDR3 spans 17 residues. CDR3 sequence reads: CASSGRVASENPNEQFF. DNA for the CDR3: TGTGCCAGCAGCGGGAGAGTGGCTAGCGAGAATCCCAATGAGCAGTTCTTC.

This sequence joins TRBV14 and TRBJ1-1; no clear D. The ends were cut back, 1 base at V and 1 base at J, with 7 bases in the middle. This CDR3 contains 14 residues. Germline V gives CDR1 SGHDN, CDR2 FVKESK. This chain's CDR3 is CASSQVRGNTEAFF. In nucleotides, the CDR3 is TGTGCCAGCAGCCAAGTGCGGGGGAACACTGAAGCTTTCTTT.

The CDR3 bases are TGTGCCAGCTCGACTAGCGGGAGATTACACAATGAGCAGTTCTTC. This translates into CASSTSGRLHNEQFF. This chain uses TRBV27 with TRBJ2-1; 12 bases agree with TRBD2. The junction had 7 bases not matched to a gene; V was cut back by 8 bases and J by 5 bases. Germline V lookup: CDR1 MNHEY, CDR2 SMNVEV (reference sequence). The CDR3 has 15 amino acids.

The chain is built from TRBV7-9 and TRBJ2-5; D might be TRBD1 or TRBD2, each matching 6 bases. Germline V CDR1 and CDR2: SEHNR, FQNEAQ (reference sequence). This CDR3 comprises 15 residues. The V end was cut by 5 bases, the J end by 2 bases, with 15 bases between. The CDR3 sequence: CASSRGDIAQETQYF. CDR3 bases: TGTGCCAGCAGCAGGGGGGACATCGCACAAGAGACCCAGTACTTC.